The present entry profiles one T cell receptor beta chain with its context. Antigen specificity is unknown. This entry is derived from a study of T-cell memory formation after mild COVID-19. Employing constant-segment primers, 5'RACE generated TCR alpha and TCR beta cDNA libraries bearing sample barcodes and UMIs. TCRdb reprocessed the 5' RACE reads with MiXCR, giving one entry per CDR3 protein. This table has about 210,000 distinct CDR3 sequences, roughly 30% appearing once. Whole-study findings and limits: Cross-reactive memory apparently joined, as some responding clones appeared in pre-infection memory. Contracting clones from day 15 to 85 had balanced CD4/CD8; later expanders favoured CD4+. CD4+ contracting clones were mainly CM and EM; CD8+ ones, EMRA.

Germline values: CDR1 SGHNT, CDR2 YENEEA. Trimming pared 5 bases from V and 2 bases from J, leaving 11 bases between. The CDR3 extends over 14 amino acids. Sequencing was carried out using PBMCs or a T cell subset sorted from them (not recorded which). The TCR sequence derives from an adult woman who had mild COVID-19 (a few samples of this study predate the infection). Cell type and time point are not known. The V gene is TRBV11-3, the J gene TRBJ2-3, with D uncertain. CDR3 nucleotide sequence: TGTGCCAGCAGCCGAGACTCGTACACAGATACGCAGTATTTT. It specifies CASSRDSYTDTQYF.